A single T cell receptor (beta chain) is shown here with its context. In the authors' workflow: Reference gene primers were amplified, and this amplification served to estimate nucleated cell counts. Clones were read by immunoSEQ multiplex PCR, and TCRdb kept only the in-frame ones, dropping some. That table furnishes V, J and clone size, whereas the DNA furnished D and trimming. The sample records 65,000 to 70,000 clones, 90% to 95% being singletons. The data belong to a study of blood T cell repertoires in COVID-19. Turning to the study itself: Whether acute or convalescent, the COVID-19 samples came from the United States, Italy and Spain. PBMCs, B-cell-depleted T cells, or T cells were the source of the cDNA or gDNA that made up the material.

CDR3 length: 11 residues. CDR1 is SGHNT and CDR2 is YYREEE in the germline V gene (reference sequence). Trimming cost V 0 bases and J 11 bases; bases outside gene matches: 2. The gene calls are TRBV5-4 and TRBJ2-7, with TRBD2 identical over 7 bases. Sequenced material: peripheral blood. This clonotype was obtained from a man between 70 and 80 years old with active COVID-19. The CDR3 loop is CASSLGLAEYF. As DNA, the CDR3 is TGTGCCAGCAGCTTGGGTCTAGCGGAGTACTTC.